Included here is one TCR beta chain sequence, with context. The data belong to a study of radiotherapy plus CTLA-4 blockade in lung cancer. Assay: immunoSEQ multiplex PCR; the TCRdb copy retains only in-frame clones and omits some. Of tens of thousands of clones in the sample, 70% to 90% are singletons; the top ten hold 4.8%. The receptor's source is a human donor with non-small cell lung cancer whose response to radiotherapy plus ipilimumab could not be evaluated. Sequences were derived from peripheral blood, sampled from a patient treated with radiotherapy plus ipilimumab.

The CDR3 reads CASSRDRAYEQYF. Here the CDR3 DNA reads TGTGCCAGCTCCCGGGACAGAGCCTACGAGCAGTACTTC. This sequence joins TRBV18 and TRBJ2-7, with 7 bases fitting TRBD1. Germline CDR1 is KGHSH and CDR2 is LQKENI. V dropped 6 bases and J dropped 2; count of bases not matched to a gene: 4. The CDR3 covers 13 residues. The full variable domain, with the rest looked up from reference TRBV18 and TRBJ2-7, is NAGVMQNPRHLVRRRGQEARLRCSPMKGHSHVYWYRQLPEEGLKFMVYLQKENIIDESGMPKERFSAEFPKEGPSILRIQQVVRGDSAAYFCASSRDRAYEQYFGPGTRLTVT.